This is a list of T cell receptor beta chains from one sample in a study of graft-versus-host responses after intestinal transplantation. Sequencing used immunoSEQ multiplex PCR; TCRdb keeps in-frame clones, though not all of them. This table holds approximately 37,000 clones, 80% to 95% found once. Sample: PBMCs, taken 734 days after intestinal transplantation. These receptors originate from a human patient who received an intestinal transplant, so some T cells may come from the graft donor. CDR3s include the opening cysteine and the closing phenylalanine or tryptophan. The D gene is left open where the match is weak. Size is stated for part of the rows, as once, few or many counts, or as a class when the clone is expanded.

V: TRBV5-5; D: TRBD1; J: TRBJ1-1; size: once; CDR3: CASSQEPGQVNTEAFF; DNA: TGTGCCAGCAGCCAAGAACCGGGACAGGTGAACACTGAAGCTTTCTTT
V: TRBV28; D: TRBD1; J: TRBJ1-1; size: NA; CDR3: CASSPYSGQGIGTEAFF; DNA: TGTGCCAGCAGCCCTTACTCCGGACAGGGAATCGGTACTGAAGCTTTCTTT
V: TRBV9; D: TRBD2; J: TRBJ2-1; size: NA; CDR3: CASSLTSGRVEQFF; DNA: TGTGCCAGCAGCTTGACTAGCGGGAGGGTTGAGCAGTTCTTC
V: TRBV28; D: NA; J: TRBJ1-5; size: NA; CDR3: CASRGVRRLPQHF; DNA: TGTGCCAGCAGAGGGGTTCGTCGGCTACCCCAGCATTTT
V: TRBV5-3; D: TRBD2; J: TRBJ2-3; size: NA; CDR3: CARSLEGLATDTQYF; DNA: TGTGCCAGAAGCTTGGAGGGACTAGCTACAGATACGCAGTATTTT
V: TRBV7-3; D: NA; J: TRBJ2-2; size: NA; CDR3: CASSLAAAANTGELFF; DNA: TGTGCCAGCAGCTTAGCGGCAGCGGCGAACACCGGGGAGCTGTTTTTT
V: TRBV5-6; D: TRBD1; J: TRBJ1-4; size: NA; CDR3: CASSLATGANEKLFF; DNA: TGTGCCAGCAGTCTAGCGACAGGGGCTAATGAAAAACTGTTTTTT
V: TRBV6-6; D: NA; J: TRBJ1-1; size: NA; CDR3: CASIGGSLGPEAFF; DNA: TGTGCCAGCATTGGGGGGTCCTTAGGTCCTGAAGCTTTCTTT
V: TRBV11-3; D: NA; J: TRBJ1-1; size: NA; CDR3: CASSLGEDTEAFF; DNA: TGTGCCAGCAGCTTAGGGGAGGACACTGAAGCTTTCTTT
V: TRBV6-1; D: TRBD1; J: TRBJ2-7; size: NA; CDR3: CASSPRTGAYEQYF; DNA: TGTGCCAGCAGTCCACGTACAGGGGCCTACGAGCAGTACTTC
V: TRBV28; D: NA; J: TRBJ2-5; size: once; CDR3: CASSLSLADYLKETQYF; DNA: TGTGCCAGCAGTTTAAGTTTAGCGGACTATCTCAAAGAGACCCAGTACTTC
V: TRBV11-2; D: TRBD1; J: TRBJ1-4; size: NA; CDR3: CASSLRPGTGSEKLFF; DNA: TGTGCCAGCAGCTTACGCCCCGGGACAGGGAGTGAAAAACTGTTTTTT
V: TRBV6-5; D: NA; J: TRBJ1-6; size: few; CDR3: CASSTSNSPLHF; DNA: TGTGCCAGCAGTACCAGTAATTCACCCCTCCACTTT
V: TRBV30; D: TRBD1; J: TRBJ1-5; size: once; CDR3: CAWSGDSGRNQPQHF; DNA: TGTGCCTGGAGCGGGGACAGCGGGCGCAATCAGCCCCAGCATTTT
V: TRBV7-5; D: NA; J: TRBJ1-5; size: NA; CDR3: CVRSLYSGQPQHF; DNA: TGTGTCAGAAGCTTATACTCTGGTCAGCCCCAGCATTTT
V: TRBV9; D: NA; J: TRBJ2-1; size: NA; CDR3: CASSVRRSFTSYNEQFF; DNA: TGTGCCAGCAGCGTACGGCGATCTTTTACCTCCTACAATGAGCAGTTCTTC
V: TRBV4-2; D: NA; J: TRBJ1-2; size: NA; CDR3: CASSFRGQGGGYTF; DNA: TGTGCCAGCAGCTTCCGGGGGCAAGGGGGTGGCTACACCTTC